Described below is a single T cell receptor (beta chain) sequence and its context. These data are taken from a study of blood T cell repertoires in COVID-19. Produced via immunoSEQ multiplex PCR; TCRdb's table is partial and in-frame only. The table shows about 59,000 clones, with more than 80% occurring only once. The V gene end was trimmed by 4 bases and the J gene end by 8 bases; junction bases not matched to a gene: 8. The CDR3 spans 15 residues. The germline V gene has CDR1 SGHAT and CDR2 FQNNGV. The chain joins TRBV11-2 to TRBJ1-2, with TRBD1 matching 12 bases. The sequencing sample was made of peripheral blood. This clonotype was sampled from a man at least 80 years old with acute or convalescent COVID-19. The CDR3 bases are TGTGCCAGCAGCTCCGGGACAGGGGGCGCTTCGGGCTACACCTTC. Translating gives CASSSGTGGASGYTF. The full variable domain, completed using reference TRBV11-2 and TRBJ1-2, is EAGVAQSPRYKIIEKRQSVAFWCNPISGHATLYWYQQILGQGPKLLIQFQNNGVVDDSQLPKDRFSAERLKGVDSTLKIQPAKLEDSAVYLCASSSGTGGASGYTFGSGTRLTVV.